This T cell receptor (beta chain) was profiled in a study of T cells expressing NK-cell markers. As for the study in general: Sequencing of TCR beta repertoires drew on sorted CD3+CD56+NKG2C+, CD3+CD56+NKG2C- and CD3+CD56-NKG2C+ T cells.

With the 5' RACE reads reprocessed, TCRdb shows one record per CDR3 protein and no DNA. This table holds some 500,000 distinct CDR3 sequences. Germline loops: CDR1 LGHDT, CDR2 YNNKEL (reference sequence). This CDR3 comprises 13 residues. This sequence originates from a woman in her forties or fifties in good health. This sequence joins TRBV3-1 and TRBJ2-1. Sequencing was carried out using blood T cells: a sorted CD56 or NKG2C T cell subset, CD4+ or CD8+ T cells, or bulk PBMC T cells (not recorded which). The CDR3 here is CASSQVPYNEQFF.